This TCR beta chain was documented in a study of blood T cells in healthy people across ages. In this sample, this clonotype turned up a few times. Its antigen is still unknown. Study-level results: Not knowing donor CMV status may have confounded expanded clonotype changes. Age brought a roughly linear fall in TCR beta diversity measured per million T cells.

Germline V gives CDR1 SGDLS, CDR2 YYNGEE. The CDR3 is 17 amino acids. V lost 3 bases and J 0 bases, leaving 17 bases between the germline ends. Through a sample-barcoded 5' primer and a J-beta primer mix, a second PCR was run for roughly 7 to 11 cycles. TCRdb independently ran MiXCR on the 5' RACE reads; one entry per CDR3 protein. This sample has around 1,600,000 distinct CDR3 sequences; 42% occur once, and the top ten carry less than 5%. J is TRBJ2-3 and V is TRBV9; D might be TRBD1 or TRBD2, each matching 7 bases. This sequence was found in a woman aged 18-29 years in good health. The sample taken for sequencing was blood. CDR3 protein: CASSAQGGGWSTDTQYF. The CDR3 nucleotides are TGTGCCAGCAGCGCCCAGGGAGGGGGCTGGAGCACAGATACGCAGTATTTT.